The 7 T cell receptor beta chains presented below share a single source sample, sequenced in a study of blood T cell repertoires in COVID-19. Sequenced by immunoSEQ multiplex PCR; TCRdb stores in-frame clones only, minus some. The table shows under 200,000 clones, with around 90% occurring only once. The sequencing input was peripheral blood. Receptors were obtained from a man in his forties or fifties with active or convalescent COVID-19.

The rearrangement links TRBV27 to TRBJ2-1; 7 bases agree with TRBD2. Germline V lookup: CDR1 MNHEY, CDR2 SMNVEV (reference sequence). V shed 4 bases and J 9 bases; nucleotides not matched to a gene: 6. The CDR3 consists of 13 residues. CDR3 loop: CASSSQLASEQFF. The CDR3, as DNA: TGTGCCAGCAGTTCCCAACTAGCGTCTGAGCAGTTCTTC.

The chain employs TRBV5-8 and TRBJ1-2; D gene unclear. With 0 bases removed from V and 3 bases from J, the gap between germline ends came to 12 bases. This CDR3 is 15 amino acids long. Germline CDR1 reads SGHTS; CDR2 reads YDEGEE. The DNA of the CDR3 is TGTGCCAGCAGCTTGGGGCAGCGGGTGGACTATGGCTACACCTTC. Translating it yields CASSLGQRVDYGYTF. Using reference TRBV5-8 and TRBJ1-2 for the parts outside the CDR3, the full variable domain is EAGVTQSPTHLIKTRGQQATLRCSPISGHTSVYWYQQALGLGLQFLLWYDEGEERNRGNFPPRFSGRQFPNYSSELNVNALELEDSALYLCASSLGQRVDYGYTFGSGTRLTVV.

V usage is TRBV9 and J usage is TRBJ1-3; D possibly corresponds to TRBD1 (5 bases). Trimming took off 2 bases at V and 0 bases at J, with 18 bases between the two ends. The CDR3 sequence is 18 residues long. CDR1 is SGDLS and CDR2 is YYNGEE in the germline V gene. The CDR3 DNA follows: TGTGCCAGCAGCGTCCTAACGGATGGGGGGAGCTCTGGAAACACCATATATTTT. Residues: CASSVLTDGGSSGNTIYF.

The count of this clone is one. The rearrangement links TRBV4-3 to TRBJ2-7; D is uncertain. V shed 1 base and J shed 3 bases, with 10 bases lying between them. The CDR3 loop spans 14 amino acids. The germline CDR1 and CDR2 sequences are LGHNA and YSLEER. This CDR3 is CASSQVQRHYEQYF. CDR3 DNA: TGCGCCAGCAGCCAAGTGCAGAGGCACTACGAGCAGTACTTC.

This chain joins TRBV10-1 and TRBJ2-1; 14 nucleotides align to TRBD2. Germline V gene data show CDR1 as WNHNN and CDR2 as SYGVQD (reference sequence). CDR3 length: 13 residues. V shed 9 bases, J shed 8 bases, and the junction held 3 bases outside the gene matches. CDR3 residues: CAREGLAGDEQFF. In nucleotides, the CDR3 is TGCGCCAGGGAGGGACTAGCGGGAGATGAGCAGTTCTTC.

The gene calls are TRBV29-1 and TRBJ1-2; D is ambiguous. V was cut by 7 bases and J by 4 bases, with 16 bases left in between. The germline V gene encodes CDR1 SQVTM and CDR2 ANQGSEA. The CDR3 length is 13 residues. In DNA form, the CDR3 reads TGCAGCGGGAAGACTGAGGAAGTCTATGGCTACACCTTC. It yields the protein CSGKTEEVYGYTF.

The genes are TRBV12-3 or TRBV12-4 and TRBJ1-1, with D maybe TRBD1 (6 bases). CDR3 length equals 13 residues. The V end was cut by 2 bases, the J end by 5 bases, with 9 bases between. CDR3 protein: CASSLKGGTEAFF. The CDR3 DNA reads as TGTGCCAGCAGTTTAAAAGGGGGAACTGAAGCTTTCTTT.